One and the same sample provided the 25 T cell receptor beta chains below, sequenced in a study of control samples from healthy donors and cancer patients. Method: immunoSEQ multiplex PCR; TCRdb's copy keeps in-frame clones and lacks some. The sample gives about 44,000 clones, 87% of which show up once; 10% is in the top ten. Sequences were obtained from PBMCs. Receptors originate from a woman aged 60 to 75 with lung cancer.

The gene calls are TRBV12-3 or TRBV12-4 and TRBJ1-4; D uncertain. V was pared by 6 bases and J by 5 bases, with 7 bases between. There are 12 residues in the CDR3. As DNA, the CDR3 is TGTGCCAGCAGCCAAGAGAATGAAAAACTGTTTTTT. It is translated as CASSQENEKLFF.

V gene TRBV28 combines with J gene TRBJ2-3, with 16 bases fitting TRBD2. The CDR3 sequence is 16 residues long. Germline V gives CDR1 MDHEN, CDR2 SYDVKM. Losses at the gene ends were 4 bases for V and 6 bases for J; bases not matched to a gene: 4. The CDR3 sequence is CASSSGTSGRADTQYF. The CDR3 coding sequence is TGTGCCAGCAGTTCGGGGACTAGCGGGAGGGCTGATACGCAGTATTTT. Together with reference TRBV28 and TRBJ2-3, the CDR3 gives the full variable domain: DVKVTQSSRYLVKRTGEKVFLECVQDMDHENMFWYRQDPGLGLRLIYFSYDVKMKEKGDIPEGYSVSREKKERFSLILESASTNQTSMYLCASSSGTSGRADTQYFGPGTRLTVL.

This chain links TRBV11-3 with TRBJ1-2; D is unresolved. Germline CDR1 reads SGHNT; CDR2 reads YENEEA. Trimming took off 5 bases at V and 6 bases at J, with 10 bases between the two ends. The CDR3 totals 12 residues. CDR3: CASSHPQDGYTF. CDR3 sequence (DNA): TGTGCCAGCAGCCATCCTCAGGATGGCTACACCTTC. Filled out from reference TRBV11-3 and TRBJ1-2, the complete variable domain reads EAGVVQSPRYKIIEKKQPVAFWCNPISGHNTLYWYLQNLGQGPELLIRYENEEAVDDSQLPKDRFSAERLKGVDSTLKIQPAELGDSAVYLCASSHPQDGYTFGSGTRLTVV.

This clone was seen a single time. CDR3 bases: TGTGCCAGCAGTGGGTCGCAGACGAACACTGAAGCTTTCTTT. It translates to CASSGSQTNTEAFF. The chain couples TRBV25-1 to TRBJ1-1, with no clear D. Germline V gene data show CDR1 as MGHDK and CDR2 as SYGVNS. This CDR3 has 14 amino acids. Deletions cut 4 bases from V and 1 base from J, with 10 bases between.

The rearrangement uses TRBV6-5 and TRBJ1-1; weak D call: TRBD1 (5 bases). Germline loops: CDR1 MNHEY, CDR2 SVGAGI. The CDR3 runs to 13 residues. The V end was cut by 9 bases, the J end by 3 bases, with 14 bases between. The CDR3 coding sequence is TGTGCCAGAAGAGGGCAGGGAGACACTGAAGCTTTCTTT. It yields the protein CARRGQGDTEAFF.

CDR3 sequence (DNA): TGTGCCAGCACTACAAGGGGCCAGGGCGGCGGTGAGCAGTACTTC. This encodes CASTTRGQGGGEQYF. This sequence joins TRBV5-6 and TRBJ2-7; possible D gene TRBD1, 5 bases. The length of the CDR3 is 15 residues. V lost 6 bases to trimming and J lost 7 bases, with 23 bases between them. Germline V lookup: CDR1 SGHDT, CDR2 YYEEEE.

J is TRBJ2-6 and V is TRBV5-4; D uncertain. The CDR3 extends over 14 amino acids. The V gene lost 5 bases and the J gene lost 5 bases, with 11 bases spanning the gap. Germline assignment: CDR1 SGHNT and CDR2 YYREEE (reference sequence). As DNA, the CDR3 is TGTGCCAGCAGGTCCTTTGGGAGGGCCAACGTCCTGACTTTC. Translation: CASRSFGRANVLTF.

The rearrangement joins TRBV10-2 to TRBJ2-3; 9 positions match TRBD2. Trimming took 7 bases from V and 6 from J; bases not matched to a gene: 8. Per germline, CDR1 WSHSY and CDR2 SAAADI. CDR3 length: 14 residues. CDR3 protein: CASKGLAPSDTQYF. CDR3 nucleotides: TGCGCCAGCAAAGGACTAGCGCCGTCCGATACGCAGTATTTT.

The chain links TRBV29-1 to TRBJ2-1, with D possibly TRBD2 on 6 matching bases. The CDR3 sequence is 12 residues long. Germline lookup yields CDR1 SQVTM and CDR2 ANQGSEA. V was clipped by 3 bases and J by 8 bases, with 11 bases between them. The CDR3 sequence is CSVEEGLYEQFF. CDR3 bases: TGCAGCGTTGAGGAGGGGCTTTATGAGCAGTTCTTC.

The chain carries TRBV5-6 and TRBJ1-2; D might be TRBD1 (5 bases). V was shortened by 7 bases and J by 7 bases, with 20 bases between the two germline ends. The CDR3 has 14 residues. The germline CDR1 and CDR2 sequences are SGHDT and YYEEEE. CDR3 bases: TGTGCCAGCGAAGATCCGCAGGGCGACGGTGGCTACACCTTC. Protein: CASEDPQGDGGYTF.

The chain is built from TRBV10-3 and TRBJ2-7; the match to TRBD2 covers 14 bases. The CDR3 is made up of 18 amino acids. Looked up from germline, CDR1 is ENHRY and CDR2 is SYGVKD. V gave up 2 bases and J gave up 3 bases; unmatched junction bases: 9. CDR3 residues: CAISEPGTSGRGGYEQYF. CDR3 nucleotides: TGTGCCATCAGTGAGCCGGGGACTAGCGGGAGAGGCGGCTACGAGCAGTACTTC.

The chain employs TRBV30 and TRBJ2-1; D ambiguous. CDR3 length: 11 amino acids. V was trimmed by 2 bases and J by 7 bases, leaving 6 bases between them. CDR1 GTSNPN and CDR2 SVGIG come from the germline V gene (reference sequence). Written as DNA, the CDR3 is TGTGCCTGGAGTAAGGTAAATGAGCAGTTCTTC. Its protein product is CAWSKVNEQFF.

V gene TRBV30 combines with J gene TRBJ2-3; D is undetermined. The germline V gene encodes CDR1 GTSNPN and CDR2 SVGIG (reference sequence). V dropped 2 bases and J dropped 2 bases, with 8 bases sitting between them. The CDR3 is 13 residues long. The CDR3 nucleotides read TGTGCCTGGAGTTTGGGGAACACAGATACGCAGTATTTT. It translates to CAWSLGNTDTQYF. The full variable domain, rest sourced from reference TRBV30 and TRBJ2-3, is SQTIHQWPATLVQPVGSPLSLECTVEGTSNPNLYWYRQAAGRGLQLLFYSVGIGQISSEVPQNLSASRPQDRQFILSSKKLLLSDSGFYLCAWSLGNTDTQYFGPGTRLTVL.

The rearrangement joins TRBV12-3 or TRBV12-4 to TRBJ2-3, with D perhaps matching TRBD1 or TRBD2 (5 bases each). The CDR3 runs 13 residues. The V and J ends lost 5 bases and 5 bases respectively, with 11 bases between them. The CDR3 nucleotides read TGTGCCAGCAGTCCTGGGGGAGTAGATACGCAGTATTTT. Protein product: CASSPGGVDTQYF.

The chain has TRBV11-2 and TRBJ2-5; no clear D gene. The length of the CDR3 is 11 residues. Germline V gene data show CDR1 as SGHAT and CDR2 as FQNNGV. Trimming took off 4 bases at V and 3 bases at J, with 3 bases between the two ends. CDR3 sequence: CASSSKETQYF. The CDR3 DNA reads as TGTGCCAGCAGCTCAAAAGAGACCCAGTACTTC. Looking up the rest from reference TRBV11-2 and TRBJ2-5 gives the full variable domain: EAGVAQSPRYKIIEKRQSVAFWCNPISGHATLYWYQQILGQGPKLLIQFQNNGVVDDSQLPKDRFSAERLKGVDSTLKIQPAKLEDSAVYLCASSSKETQYFGPGTRLLVL.

The rearrangement links TRBV7-2 to TRBJ2-5; no reliable D call. This CDR3 region has 15 residues. The V gene lost 2 bases and the J gene lost 5 bases, with 15 bases spanning the gap. Germline V CDR1 and CDR2: SGHTA, FQGNSA. The CDR3 sequence is CASSLFGGMRETQYF. The CDR3 DNA reads as TGTGCCAGCAGCTTATTCGGCGGTATGAGGGAGACCCAGTACTTC.

This clone occurred once. In the same sample, other DNA sequences code for this CDR3. The chain employs TRBV11-2 and TRBJ1-1; D possibly corresponds to TRBD1 (5 bases). The CDR3 totals 14 residues. The germline gives CDR1 SGHAT, CDR2 FQNNGV. The V gene lost 0 bases and the J gene lost 4 bases, with 9 bases spanning the gap. CDR3 nucleotides: TGTGCCAGCAGCTTAGACAGGGCGAGCACTGAAGCTTTCTTT. Protein sequence: CASSLDRASTEAFF.

This chain links TRBV9 with TRBJ2-2; 9 nucleotides match TRBD1. V dropped 5 bases and J dropped 4; count of bases not matched to a gene: 12. Per the germline V gene, CDR1 is SGDLS and CDR2 is YYNGEE. The CDR3 extends over 17 amino acids. The CDR3 region is CASRLPRGQGGTGELFF. CDR3 nucleotides: TGTGCCAGCAGACTACCACGGGGACAGGGAGGCACCGGGGAGCTGTTTTTT. The full variable domain, completed using reference TRBV9 and TRBJ2-2, is DSGVTQTPKHLITATGQRVTLRCSPRSGDLSVYWYQQSLDQGLQFLIQYYNGEERAKGNILERFSAQQFPDLHSELNLSSLELGDSALYFCASRLPRGQGGTGELFFGEGSRLTVL.

This chain links TRBV7-2 with TRBJ2-2; 10 bases fit TRBD1. CDR1 is SGHTA and CDR2 is FQGNSA in the germline V gene. This CDR3 has 17 residues. V lost 5 bases and J lost 5; bases outside the gene matches: 11. CDR3 DNA sequence: TGTGCCAGCAGCCCGGTCCCGAGGACAGGGGGGACCGGGGAGCTGTTTTTT. This codes for CASSPVPRTGGTGELFF.

V and J are TRBV30 and TRBJ1-1; D ambiguous. From germline, CDR1 is GTSNPN and CDR2 SVGIG (reference sequence). This CDR3 contains 14 residues. V lost 3 bases to trimming and J lost 0 bases, with 11 bases between them. The CDR3 here is CAWSRMRMNTEAFF. The DNA of the CDR3 is TGTGCCTGGAGCCGTATGCGTATGAACACTGAAGCTTTCTTT. The full variable domain, completed using reference TRBV30 and TRBJ1-1, is SQTIHQWPATLVQPVGSPLSLECTVEGTSNPNLYWYRQAAGRGLQLLFYSVGIGQISSEVPQNLSASRPQDRQFILSSKKLLLSDSGFYLCAWSRMRMNTEAFFGQGTRLTVV.

The J gene is TRBJ2-5, the V gene TRBV9, with D unclear. The CDR3 is 14 residues long. Trimming took off 3 bases at V and 5 bases at J, with 14 bases between the two ends. Germline V gives CDR1 SGDLS, CDR2 YYNGEE. The CDR3 bases are TGTGCCAGCAGCGCTTTTAGCTCTGAGGAGACCCAGTACTTC. Amino acid sequence: CASSAFSSEETQYF.

This clone appeared a few times. This chain links TRBV11-2 with TRBJ1-2; D ambiguous. Germline CDR1 SGHAT, CDR2 FQNNGV. This CDR3 comprises 15 residues. V shed 4 bases and J shed 3 bases, with 15 bases lying between them. The CDR3 spells CASSSIRSPHYGYTF. DNA of the CDR3: TGTGCCAGCAGCTCGATAAGGTCACCACACTATGGCTACACCTTC.

This chain uses TRBV6-5 with TRBJ2-2, with TRBD1 matching over 11 bases. The CDR3 contains 15 residues. Germline V gives CDR1 MNHEY, CDR2 SVGAGI. Losses at the gene ends were 10 bases for V and 4 bases for J; bases not matched to a gene: 8. The CDR3 sequence: CAISRGTGGTGELFF. CDR3 coding DNA: TGTGCCATCAGCAGAGGGACAGGGGGCACCGGGGAGCTGTTTTTT.

This clone showed up just once. This chain links TRBV5-1 with TRBJ2-3, with TRBD1 matching 8 bases. The V gene's germline CDR1 is SGHRS and CDR2 YFSETQ. V was pared by 6 bases and J by 2 bases, with 8 bases of the junction left unmatched. The CDR3 consists of 15 residues. The CDR3 bases are TGCGCCAGCAAGGAGGACAGGGATCTCACAGATACGCAGTATTTT. It translates to CASKEDRDLTDTQYF.

CDR3 amino acids: CASSPGTDNEQFF. The CDR3 DNA is TGTGCCAGCTCACCCGGGACAGACAATGAGCAGTTCTTC. The rearrangement joins TRBV18 to TRBJ2-1; 7 bases line up with TRBD1. With V trimmed by 3 bases and J by 5 bases, 1 base remained unmatched. This CDR3 is 13 amino acids long. Germline V gives CDR1 KGHSH, CDR2 LQKENI.